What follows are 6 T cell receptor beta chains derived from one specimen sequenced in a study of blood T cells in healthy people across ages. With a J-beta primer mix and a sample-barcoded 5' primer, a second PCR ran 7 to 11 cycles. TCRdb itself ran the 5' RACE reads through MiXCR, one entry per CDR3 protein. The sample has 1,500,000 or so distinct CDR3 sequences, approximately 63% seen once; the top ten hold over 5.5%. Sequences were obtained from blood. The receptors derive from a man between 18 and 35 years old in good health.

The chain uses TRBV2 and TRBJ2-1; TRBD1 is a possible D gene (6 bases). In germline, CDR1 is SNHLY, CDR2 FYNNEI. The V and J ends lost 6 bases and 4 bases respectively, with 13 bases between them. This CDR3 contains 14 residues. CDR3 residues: CASSTDSNYNEQFF. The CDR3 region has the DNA TGTGCCAGCAGCACGGACAGCAATTACAATGAGCAGTTCTTC.

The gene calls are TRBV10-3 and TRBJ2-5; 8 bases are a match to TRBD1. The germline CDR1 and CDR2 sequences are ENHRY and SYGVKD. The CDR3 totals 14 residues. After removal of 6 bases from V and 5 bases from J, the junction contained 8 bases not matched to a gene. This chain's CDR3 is CAISPGQAGETQYF. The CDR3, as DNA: TGTGCCATCAGCCCGGGACAGGCCGGGGAGACCCAGTACTTC.

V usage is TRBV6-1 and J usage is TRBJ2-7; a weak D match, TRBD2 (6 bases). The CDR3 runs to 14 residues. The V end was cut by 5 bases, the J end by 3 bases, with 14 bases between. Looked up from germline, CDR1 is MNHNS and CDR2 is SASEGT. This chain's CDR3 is CASSKSGGLYEQYF. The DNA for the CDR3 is TGTGCCAGCAGTAAGTCCGGGGGACTCTACGAGCAGTACTTC.

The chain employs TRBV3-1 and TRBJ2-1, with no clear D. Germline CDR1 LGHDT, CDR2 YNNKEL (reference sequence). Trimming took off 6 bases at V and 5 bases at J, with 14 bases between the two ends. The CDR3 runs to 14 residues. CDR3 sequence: CASRESPNHNEQFF. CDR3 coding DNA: TGTGCCAGCAGGGAATCACCTAATCACAATGAGCAGTTCTTC.

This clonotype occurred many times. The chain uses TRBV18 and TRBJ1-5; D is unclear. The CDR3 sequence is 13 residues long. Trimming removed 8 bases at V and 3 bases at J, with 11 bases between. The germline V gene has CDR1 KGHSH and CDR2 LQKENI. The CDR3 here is CASSPGSNQPQHF. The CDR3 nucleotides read TGTGCCAGCAGCCCAGGTTCCAATCAGCCCCAGCATTTT.

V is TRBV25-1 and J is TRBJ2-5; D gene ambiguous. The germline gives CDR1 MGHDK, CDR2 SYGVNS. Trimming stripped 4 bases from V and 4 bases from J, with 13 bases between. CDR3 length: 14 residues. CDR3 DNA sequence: TGTGCCAGCAGTGTTGGGCACGTGCTAGAGACCCAGTACTTC. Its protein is CASSVGHVLETQYF.